The next 27 T cell receptor beta chains were all read from a single sample in a study of cytomegalovirus exposure and HLA in healthy donors. Primers: 60 Vbeta forward and 13 Jbeta reverse. Profiling relied on immunoSEQ multiplex PCR, and the TCRdb table lists in-frame clones only, not all of them. The sample records over 90,000 clones, around 85% being singletons. Sequencing used PBMCs. The source of these receptors is a man in his forties in good health and CMV-seropositive.

The count of this clone is one. The rearrangement joins TRBV7-9 to TRBJ2-5; D is perhaps TRBD1 (6 bases). CDR3 length: 14 residues. CDR1 and CDR2 from the germline V gene are SEHNR and FQNEAQ (reference sequence). Trimming removed 5 bases at V and 4 bases at J, with 14 bases between. The CDR3 DNA follows: TGTGCCAGCAGCCTAACAGGGAGAGGAGAGACCCAGTACTTC. Its translation: CASSLTGRGETQYF. The full variable domain, completed using reference TRBV7-9 and TRBJ2-5, is DTGVSQNPRHKITKRGQNVTFRCDPISEHNRLYWYRQTLGQGPEFLTYFQNEAQLEKSRLLSDRFSAERPKGSFSTLEIQRTEQGDSAMYLCASSLTGRGETQYFGPGTRLLVL.

The chain couples TRBV5-5 to TRBJ1-4, with 9 bases fitting TRBD1. CDR3 size: 15 residues. The ends lost 3 bases at V and 4 bases at J; junction bases unmatched: 4. Germline-derived CDR1 and CDR2 are SGHKS and YYEKEE (reference sequence). CDR3 sequence reads: CASSWGQGFNEKLFF. The DNA of the CDR3 is TGTGCCAGCAGCTGGGGACAGGGTTTTAATGAAAAACTGTTTTTT.

This rearrangement joins TRBV10-1 to TRBJ1-2; 7 positions match TRBD1. With 9 bases clipped from V and 4 bases from J, the junction kept 11 bases outside the gene matches. The CDR3 is made up of 14 amino acids. Germline V lookup: CDR1 WNHNN, CDR2 SYGVQD (reference sequence). The CDR3 sequence is CASSGTAHIYGYTF. The CDR3 region has the DNA TGCGCCAGTTCAGGGACAGCGCATATCTATGGCTACACCTTC.

The rearrangement links TRBV28 to TRBJ2-3; no definite D call. Germline V gene lookup returns CDR1 MDHEN and CDR2 SYDVKM. Trimming stripped 3 bases from V and 4 bases from J, with 17 bases between. The CDR3 sequence is 16 residues long. The CDR3 sequence is CASSLEQLLVSDTQYF. The DNA for the CDR3 is TGTGCCAGCAGTTTGGAACAGCTATTAGTCTCAGATACGCAGTATTTT.

Remarks on this clone: Its ends do not fully match the called genes, so a read error is possible. V is TRBV5-4 and J is TRBJ2-6; tentative D call: TRBD1 (6 bases). The CDR3 is 17 residues long. From germline, CDR1 is SGHNT and CDR2 YYREEE (reference sequence). The CDR3 DNA is TGTGCCAGCAGTTCCCGGGGACAAAGCTCTGGGGCCAACGGCCTGACTTTC. Translation: CASSSRGQSSGANGLTF.

The rearrangement uses TRBV5-1 and TRBJ2-1; 8 nucleotides agree with TRBD2. The CDR3 length is 15 residues. V shed 1 base, J shed 4 bases, and the junction held 4 bases outside the gene matches. Germline CDR1 and CDR2: SGHRS and YFSETQ. CDR3 sequence reads: CASSLTLAAYNEQFF. The DNA for the CDR3 is TGCGCCAGCAGCTTGACACTAGCGGCTTACAATGAGCAGTTCTTC.

The chain combines TRBV29-1 with TRBJ1-2, with TRBD1 identical over 8 bases. CDR1 and CDR2 from the germline V gene are SQVTM and ANQGSEA. The CDR3 totals 13 residues. Losses at the gene ends were 4 bases for V and 4 bases for J; bases not matched to a gene: 5. The CDR3 DNA is TGCAGCGTTGTTCAGGGGGCCGGCTATGGCTACACCTTC. Translation gives CSVVQGAGYGYTF.

The genes are TRBV11-3 and TRBJ2-5; D gene ambiguous. Trimming cost V 2 bases and J 5 bases, with 9 bases left between them. Germline values: CDR1 SGHNT, CDR2 YENEEA. The CDR3 has 13 amino acids. Here the CDR3 reads CASSLRVGETQYF. CDR3 sequence (DNA): TGTGCCAGCAGCTTACGAGTCGGGGAGACCCAGTACTTC. The variable domain in full, completed from reference TRBV11-3 and TRBJ2-5, reads EAGVVQSPRYKIIEKKQPVAFWCNPISGHNTLYWYLQNLGQGPELLIRYENEEAVDDSQLPKDRFSAERLKGVDSTLKIQPAELGDSAVYLCASSLRVGETQYFGPGTRLLVL.

This sequence joins TRBV9 and TRBJ2-1; a weak D match, TRBD2 (5 bases). CDR1 is SGDLS and CDR2 is YYNGEE in the germline V gene. V lost 3 bases and J 11 bases, leaving 9 bases between the germline ends. The CDR3 has 11 residues. This chain's CDR3 is CASSEAGKQFF. Here the CDR3 DNA reads TGTGCCAGCAGCGAGGCGGGCAAGCAGTTCTTC.

The genes are TRBV28 and TRBJ1-6, with 10 bases identical to TRBD1. The J segment lost 5 bases and the V segment lost 5 bases, leaving 6 bases of the junction unmatched. Germline CDR1 is MDHEN and CDR2 is SYDVKM. The CDR3 length is 16 residues. The CDR3, as DNA: TGTGCCAGCAGTCCCTGGACAGGGGGTGATAATTCACCCCTCCACTTT. Translating it yields CASSPWTGGDNSPLHF.

In its sample, this clone was seen a few times. In nucleotides, the CDR3 is TGTGCCAGCAGTGCGTCCCCGGGGAACACTGAAGCTTTCTTT. Translation: CASSASPGNTEAFF. The genes are TRBV6-4 and TRBJ1-1; D unresolved. Deletions cut 4 bases from V and 1 base from J, with 10 bases between. The CDR3 loop spans 14 amino acids. Germline V CDR1 and CDR2: MRHNA, SNTAGT.

The chain is built from TRBV11-3 and TRBJ2-7, with unresolved D. Germline V gene data show CDR1 as SGHNT and CDR2 as YENEEA. The CDR3 is 13 residues long. Trimming pared 1 base from V and 7 bases from J, leaving 11 bases between. CDR3 in DNA: TGTGCCAGCAGCTTAGTCCCGTCGGGTGAGCAGTACTTC. This sequence encodes CASSLVPSGEQYF.

The rearrangement joins TRBV25-1 to TRBJ1-4; perhaps TRBD1 as D (6 bases). The CDR3 has 14 residues. Germline CDR1 MGHDK, CDR2 SYGVNS. With 7 bases removed from V and 5 bases from J, the gap between germline ends came to 14 bases. CDR3 sequence reads: CASTRTGSNEKLFF. In DNA, the CDR3 is TGTGCCAGCACTAGAACAGGGTCCAATGAAAAACTGTTTTTT.

The chain is built from TRBV5-1 and TRBJ2-1, with 9 bases that match TRBD2. CDR3 length: 16 amino acids. J gave up 0 bases and V 4 bases, and 5 bases lay outside the gene matches. Per germline, CDR1 SGHRS and CDR2 YFSETQ. CDR3 loop: CASSLAGQSSYNEQFF. CDR3 sequence (DNA): TGCGCCAGCAGCCTAGCGGGGCAAAGCTCCTACAATGAGCAGTTCTTC.

CDR3 DNA: TGTGCCAGCAGCGGACCGGGACAGGGGTTCGCGAACACCGGGGAGCTGTTTTTT. Translating gives CASSGPGQGFANTGELFF. The J gene is TRBJ2-2, the V gene TRBV4-2; 10 positions agree with TRBD1. This CDR3 region has 18 residues. CDR1 is LGHNA, CDR2 YNFKEQ, per germline. V trimming: 5 bases; J trimming: 0 bases; junction bases outside the gene matches: 9.

The chain recombines TRBV19 with TRBJ1-5; D possibly corresponds to TRBD1 (6 bases). The V and J ends lost 4 bases and 1 base respectively, with 8 bases between them. The CDR3 is 14 residues long. Germline V lookup: CDR1 LNHDA, CDR2 SQIVND (reference sequence). This chain's CDR3 is CASSTGTSNQPQHF. For the CDR3, the DNA is TGTGCCAGTAGTACAGGGACAAGCAATCAGCCCCAGCATTTT.

The chain employs TRBV11-2 and TRBJ2-1, with 9 bases identical to TRBD1. This CDR3 contains 14 residues. Germline values: CDR1 SGHAT, CDR2 FQNNGV. The J segment lost 7 bases and the V segment lost 5 bases, leaving 6 bases of the junction unmatched. The CDR3 reads CASSHRGLSNEQFF. CDR3 coding DNA: TGTGCCAGCAGCCACAGGGGGCTTTCAAATGAGCAGTTCTTC.

V gene TRBV19 combines with J gene TRBJ1-1; unclear D gene. The CDR3 length is 12 residues. Trimming took off 3 bases at V and 1 base at J, with 3 bases between the two ends. CDR1 and CDR2 (germline): LNHDA, SQIVND (reference sequence). CDR3 residues: CASSIQNTEAFF. The CDR3 DNA is TGTGCCAGTAGTATCCAGAACACTGAAGCTTTCTTT. Combining the CDR3 with reference TRBV19 and TRBJ1-1 gives the whole variable domain DGGITQSPKYLFRKEGQNVTLSCEQNLNHDAMYWYRQDPGQGLRLIYYSQIVNDFQKGDIAEGYSVSREKKESFPLTVTSAQKNPTAFYLCASSIQNTEAFFGQGTRLTVV.

The count of this clone is one. The chain links TRBV13 to TRBJ2-3; D call uncertain. There are 15 residues in the CDR3. Per germline, CDR1 PRHDT and CDR2 FYEKMQ (reference sequence). V was trimmed by 4 bases and J by 2 bases, leaving 13 bases between them. The CDR3 DNA is TGTGCCAGCAGCTCCCTGGTCTCAGACACAGATACGCAGTATTTT. Protein: CASSSLVSDTDTQYF.

V gene TRBV7-9 combines with J gene TRBJ2-3; TRBD1 matches at 10 bases. The germline gives CDR1 SEHNR, CDR2 FQNEAQ (reference sequence). The CDR3 length is 15 residues. V shed 7 bases, J shed 1 base, and the junction held 5 bases outside the gene matches. In DNA, the CDR3 is TGTGCCAGCAACCAAGGGACAGGGGGCACAGATACGCAGTATTTT. Its translation: CASNQGTGGTDTQYF.

The table lists this clone with a few counts. The chain has TRBV2 and TRBJ1-3; D is undetermined. The CDR3 is 16 amino acids. CDR1 SNHLY and CDR2 FYNNEI come from the germline V gene. V was clipped by 2 bases and J by 2 bases, with 13 bases between them. The chain's CDR3 is CASSESHSSTGNTIYF. For the CDR3, the DNA is TGTGCCAGCAGTGAAAGTCACAGCTCCACTGGAAACACCATATATTTT.

V gene TRBV6-1 combines with J gene TRBJ1-6, with 9 bases fitting TRBD1. Per the germline V gene, CDR1 is MNHNS and CDR2 is SASEGT. V shed 4 bases and J 5 bases; nucleotides not matched to a gene: 6. This CDR3 comprises 16 residues. CDR3 coding DNA: TGTGCCAGCAGTGGGACAGGGGCCCCAGATAATTCACCCCTCCACTTT. It translates to CASSGTGAPDNSPLHF.

In its sample, this clone was seen once. J is TRBJ1-2 and V is TRBV29-1; D might be TRBD1 (6 bases). V shed 3 bases and J shed 7 bases, with 12 bases lying between them. CDR1 SQVTM and CDR2 ANQGSEA come from the germline V gene. The CDR3 is 12 residues long. CDR3 region: CSVDRGWVGYTF. The CDR3 nucleotides are TGCAGCGTTGACAGGGGTTGGGTTGGCTACACCTTC.

The chain joins TRBV15 to TRBJ2-1; D perhaps matches TRBD1 (6 bases). V gave up 0 bases and J gave up 5 bases, with 17 bases separating them. This CDR3 spans 17 amino acids. The germline gives CDR1 LNHNV, CDR2 YYDKDF (reference sequence). CDR3 region: CATSRDIGRGRNNEQFF. In DNA form, the CDR3 reads TGTGCCACCAGCAGAGATATAGGCAGGGGAAGGAACAATGAGCAGTTCTTC.

J is TRBJ1-2 and V is TRBV15, with 10 bases that match TRBD1. The V segment lost 5 bases and the J segment 6 bases; nucleotides outside the gene matches: 3. Germline V lookup: CDR1 LNHNV, CDR2 YYDKDF (reference sequence). The CDR3 extends over 13 amino acids. CDR3 in amino acids: CATSPGQGNGYTF. DNA for the CDR3: TGTGCCACCAGCCCGGGACAGGGGAATGGCTACACCTTC.

V gene TRBV5-1 combines with J gene TRBJ1-6; tentative D call: TRBD1 (5 bases). Trimming removed 4 bases at V and 0 bases at J, with 8 bases between. In germline, CDR1 is SGHRS, CDR2 YFSETQ. CDR3 size: 15 residues. CDR3: CASSLDSSYNSPLHF. Here the CDR3 DNA reads TGCGCCAGCAGCCTTGACAGCTCCTATAATTCACCCCTCCACTTT.

This chain connects TRBV9 to TRBJ2-2, with 8 bases lining up with TRBD2. Germline V gene data show CDR1 as SGDLS and CDR2 as YYNGEE. With 3 bases clipped from V and 1 base from J, the junction kept 2 bases outside the gene matches. The CDR3 totals 15 residues. DNA for the CDR3: TGTGCCAGCAGCGGACTAGCGCAGAACACCGGGGAGCTGTTTTTT. Protein product: CASSGLAQNTGELFF.